These 20 T cell receptor beta chains originate from one sample sequenced in a study of blood T cell repertoires in COVID-19 (dated by TCRdb to 2018 to 2021). Library creation used the immunoSEQ multiplex PCR assay. TCRdb stores this immuneACCESS table with in-frame sequences only. Part of the clones is absent; in the studies checked, under half of the shortfall reflects unresolved V genes, and no reason is known for the rest. A total of roughly 100,000 clones appear in this sample, roughly 88% of them only once. The ten largest clones capture 6.5% to 8.5% of the sample. Sample: peripheral blood. These receptors were obtained from a man aged 18 to 30 with COVID-19, enrolled during active disease.

V gene TRBV9 combines with J gene TRBJ2-1; tentative D call: TRBD1 (6 bases). The ends were cut back, 1 base at V and 8 bases at J, with 13 bases in the middle. This CDR3 has 14 amino acids. CDR1 and CDR2 from the germline V gene are SGDLS and YYNGEE. CDR3 in amino acids: CASSVSQGRHEQFF. In DNA form, the CDR3 reads TGTGCCAGCAGCGTATCACAGGGTAGACATGAGCAGTTCTTC.

This sequence joins TRBV24-1 and TRBJ2-2; 7 nucleotides line up with TRBD1. Per germline, CDR1 KGHDR and CDR2 SFDVKD. The CDR3 runs to 17 residues. V lost 4 bases to trimming and J lost 2 bases; unmatched junction nucleotides: 9. The CDR3 loop is CATSELPGQQNTGELFF. In DNA form, the CDR3 reads TGTGCCACCAGTGAGTTGCCGGGACAGCAAAACACCGGGGAGCTGTTTTTT.

This clone has only one observation. In DNA form, the CDR3 reads TGTGCCAGCAGCTTAGCGCAGGGTGTGAACAATGAGCAGTTCTTC. This translates into CASSLAQGVNNEQFF. The genes are TRBV7-9 and TRBJ2-1, with D maybe TRBD1 (5 bases). V lost 0 bases and J lost 5, with 11 bases in between. Germline CDR1 is SEHNR and CDR2 is FQNEAQ (reference sequence). The CDR3 consists of 15 residues.

The chain combines TRBV3-1 (or the pseudogene TRBV3-2) with TRBJ2-2; weak D call: TRBD1 (5 bases). The CDR3 consists of 16 residues. Germline-derived CDR1 and CDR2 are LGHDT and YNNKEL (reference sequence). The V gene lost 0 bases and the J gene lost 2 bases, with 10 bases spanning the gap. The CDR3: CASSQEGQQNTGELFF. CDR3 in DNA: TGTGCCAGCAGCCAAGAGGGGCAGCAAAACACCGGGGAGCTGTTTTTT.

This rearrangement joins TRBV19 to TRBJ2-2, with a weak D call TRBD2 (6 bases). V lost 6 bases and J 7 bases, leaving 15 bases between the germline ends. Germline lookup yields CDR1 LNHDA and CDR2 SQIVND (reference sequence). This CDR3 comprises 14 residues. In nucleotides, the CDR3 is TGTGCCAGTAGCCGGGACTTGGATAGCGGGGAGCTGTTTTTT. This encodes CASSRDLDSGELFF.

In DNA form, the CDR3 reads TGTGCCAGTAGCACGGCGGGTAGCGGCTACGAGCAGTACTTC. Amino acids: CASSTAGSGYEQYF. The chain carries TRBV19 and TRBJ2-7; D is perhaps TRBD2 (6 bases). The ends were cut back, 6 bases at V and 3 bases at J, with 15 bases in the middle. Germline assignment: CDR1 LNHDA and CDR2 SQIVND (reference sequence). The CDR3 totals 14 residues.

V and J are TRBV2 and TRBJ2-3; TRBD1 aligns across 11 bases. CDR1 is SNHLY, CDR2 FYNNEI, per germline. The CDR3 consists of 15 residues. With 5 bases clipped from V and 7 bases from J, the junction kept 8 bases outside the gene matches. The CDR3 nucleotides are TGTGCCAGCAGTTACGGACAGGGGGCGGGAAATACGCAGTATTTT. It translates to CASSYGQGAGNTQYF.

The chain couples TRBV7-9 to TRBJ2-7; 9 positions agree with TRBD2. The ends lost 2 bases at V and 3 bases at J; junction bases unmatched: 2. The CDR3 totals 14 residues. CDR1 and CDR2 (germline): SEHNR, FQNEAQ (reference sequence). The CDR3 region has the DNA TGTGCCAGCAGCTTACTAGCGGGGAACTACGAGCAGTACTTC. It specifies CASSLLAGNYEQYF.

The chain combines TRBV9 with TRBJ2-3; TRBD2 matches at 8 bases. From germline, CDR1 is SGDLS and CDR2 YYNGEE. The junction had 8 bases not matched to a gene; V was cut back by 0 bases and J by 5 bases. The CDR3 sequence is 16 residues long. The chain's CDR3 is CASSVATSGGGDTQYF. DNA of the CDR3: TGTGCCAGCAGCGTAGCAACTAGCGGTGGGGGAGATACGCAGTATTTT.

The genes are TRBV18 and TRBJ2-1; 9 bases agree with TRBD1. V was clipped by 3 bases and J by 8 bases; unmatched bases: 2. The germline CDR1 and CDR2 sequences are KGHSH and LQKENI. This CDR3 has 13 amino acids. The CDR3 nucleotides read TGTGCCAGCTCACCGGACAGGGGCGATGAGCAGTTCTTC. Its translation: CASSPDRGDEQFF.

J is TRBJ1-1 and V is TRBV5-1; 8 nucleotides line up with TRBD1. J was trimmed by 6 bases and V by 2 bases; bases with no gene match: 3. Germline CDR1 SGHRS, CDR2 YFSETQ. The length of the CDR3 is 13 residues. CDR3 region: CASSFPGGSEAFF. The CDR3 DNA sequence: TGCGCCAGCAGCTTCCCAGGGGGCTCTGAAGCTTTCTTT.

This chain connects TRBV19 to TRBJ1-1, with D tentatively TRBD1 (5 bases). The CDR3 totals 11 residues. In germline, CDR1 is LNHDA, CDR2 SQIVND (reference sequence). The chain's CDR3 is CAVGGNTEAFF. In nucleotides, the CDR3 is TGTGCGGTCGGGGGGAACACTGAAGCTTTCTTT.

This sequence joins TRBV9 and TRBJ2-1, with 9 nucleotides matching TRBD2. The V gene's germline CDR1 is SGDLS and CDR2 YYNGEE. This CDR3 region has 17 residues. The junction had 11 bases not matched to a gene; V was cut back by 4 bases and J by 3 bases. CDR3 DNA sequence: TGTGCCAGCAGCCCCCGGACTAGCGCCTTACTCTACAATGAGCAGTTCTTC. It encodes CASSPRTSALLYNEQFF.

The rearrangement links TRBV24-1 to TRBJ2-3; maybe TRBD1 (6 bases). The CDR3 contains 15 residues. V was shortened by 5 bases and J by 6 bases, with 17 bases between the two germline ends. Germline V lookup: CDR1 KGHDR, CDR2 SFDVKD. Here the CDR3 reads CATSGQAGDIDTQYF. The DNA for the CDR3 is TGTGCCACCAGTGGACAAGCCGGGGACATCGATACGCAGTATTTT.

The chain recombines TRBV7-9 with TRBJ2-7; D possibly corresponds to TRBD1 (6 bases). This CDR3 is built from 15 residues. The V end was cut by 2 bases, the J end by 5 bases, with 16 bases between. CDR1 is SEHNR and CDR2 is FQNEAQ in the germline V gene (reference sequence). The chain's CDR3 is CASSLRARGFDEQYF. The CDR3 DNA reads as TGTGCCAGCAGCTTAAGGGCCAGGGGTTTCGACGAGCAGTACTTC.

The chain has TRBV7-8 and TRBJ2-1; tentative D call: TRBD2 (6 bases). The CDR3 is made up of 15 amino acids. With 6 bases removed from V and 0 bases from J, the gap between germline ends came to 12 bases. The germline V gene has CDR1 SGHVS and CDR2 FQNEAQ. In DNA form, the CDR3 reads TGTGCCAGCAGGATTATCGGGAGCTCCTACAATGAGCAGTTCTTC. Translated: CASRIIGSSYNEQFF.

This clone was detected only once. The rearrangement uses TRBV9 and TRBJ2-2; D call uncertain. CDR3 length equals 12 residues. The V gene's germline CDR1 is SGDLS and CDR2 YYNGEE. V was clipped by 1 base and J by 7 bases, with 5 bases between them. Here the CDR3 DNA reads TGTGCCAGCAGCGTATATATCGGGGAGCTGTTTTTT. Protein: CASSVYIGELFF. Full variable domain (remainder filled in from reference TRBV9 and TRBJ2-2): DSGVTQTPKHLITATGQRVTLRCSPRSGDLSVYWYQQSLDQGLQFLIQYYNGEERAKGNILERFSAQQFPDLHSELNLSSLELGDSALYFCASSVYIGELFFGEGSRLTVL.

For this clone: One junction end disagrees with the germline gene, perhaps due to a read error. The rearrangement uses TRBV7-3 and TRBJ2-1, with TRBD1 matching 8 bases. The length of the CDR3 is 17 residues. Germline V gene data show CDR1 as SGHTA and CDR2 as FQGTGA. The CDR3 sequence is CASSLTGRTGTYNEQFF. For the CDR3, the DNA is TGTGCCAGCAGCCTAACAGGGAGGACAGGGACCTACAATGAGCAGTTCTTC.

The chain couples TRBV18 to TRBJ2-3, with 7 nucleotides matching TRBD2. The ends lost 2 bases at V and 4 bases at J; junction bases unmatched: 9. The CDR3 extends over 16 amino acids. Germline-derived CDR1 and CDR2 are KGHSH and LQKENI. CDR3 bases: TGTGCCAGCTCACCATACGATACTAGCGAGGCAGATACGCAGTATTTT. This translates into CASSPYDTSEADTQYF.

The J gene is TRBJ2-2, the V gene TRBV19, with 10 bases lining up with TRBD1. The CDR3 is 15 residues long. V shed 1 base, J shed 4 bases, and the junction held 0 bases outside the gene matches. The V gene's germline CDR1 is LNHDA and CDR2 SQIVND (reference sequence). As DNA, the CDR3 is TGTGCCAGTAGTATAGGGACAGGGGGCACCGGGGAGCTGTTTTTT. This translates into CASSIGTGGTGELFF.